This TCR beta chain emerged from a study of T cell repertoires in cytomegalovirus infection. Of note for this clonotype: Its specificity is not known.

TCRdb redid the calling of the reads with MiXCR, one entry per CDR3 protein. The table lists around 55,000 distinct CDR3 sequences, around 18% of them singletons, with around 27% in the top ten. CDR3 length: 15 residues. V lost 3 bases and J lost 5; bases outside the gene matches: 8. CDR1 is ENHRY and CDR2 is SYGVKD in the germline V gene. The genes are TRBV10-3 and TRBJ2-7; TRBD1 matches 9 bases. The sample in question was CD8+ T cells from cultured PBMCs, obtained from culture after CMV antigen stimulation. The TCR was taken from a human donor in good health (CMV status not recorded). Some clones in this sample may be carry-over from other donors' samples. The CDR3 bases are TGTGCCATCAGTGAATGGAACAGGGGGCCCCACGAGCAGTACTTC. Its translation: CAISEWNRGPHEQYF.